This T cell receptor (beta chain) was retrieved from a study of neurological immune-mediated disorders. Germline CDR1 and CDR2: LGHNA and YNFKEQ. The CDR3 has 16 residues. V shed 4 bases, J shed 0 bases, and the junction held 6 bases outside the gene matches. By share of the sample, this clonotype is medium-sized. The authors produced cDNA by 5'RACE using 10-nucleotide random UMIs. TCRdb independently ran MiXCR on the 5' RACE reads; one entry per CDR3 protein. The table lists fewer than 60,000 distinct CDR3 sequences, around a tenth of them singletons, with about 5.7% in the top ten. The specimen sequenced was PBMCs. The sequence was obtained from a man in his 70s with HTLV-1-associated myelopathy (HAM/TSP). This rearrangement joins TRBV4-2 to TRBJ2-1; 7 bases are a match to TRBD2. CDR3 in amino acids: CASSLLGGSSYNEQFF. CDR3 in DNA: TGTGCCAGCAGCCTGCTTGGCGGGAGCTCCTACAATGAGCAGTTCTTC.